This TCR beta chain appears in the sequencing data of a study of CD8+ T cells in alopecia areata. At the level of the study: The protocol delivered tofacitinib for 6 to 18 months, then withdrew it for 6 months. Study-wide points: Because of a solitary nonresponder, the connection of baseline CD8+ expansion to response stays uncertain.

Treatment in this sample: oral pan-JAK inhibitor, 5-10 mg twice daily. Turning to this clone: Its antigen is as yet unknown.

Sequencing templates came from extracted RNA that was reverse transcribed into cDNA. Libraries were prepared by immunoSEQ multiplex PCR; TCRdb keeps only in-frame clonotypes and omits some of them. In the table there are fewer than 110,000 clones, 50% to 60% of which are singletons. The V end lost 6 bases, the J end lost 4 bases, and 8 bases lay between the germline ends. In germline, CDR1 is MNHEY, CDR2 SMNVEV (reference sequence). This CDR3 spans 12 amino acids. This material consisted of CD8+ T cells sorted from blood, taken at approximately week 60, from a patient treated with tofacitinib. This rearrangement joins TRBV27 to TRBJ2-3; D is unclear. This receptor was taken from a human donor with alopecia areata. The CDR3 spells CASSFIADTQYF. The CDR3, as DNA: TGTGCCAGCAGCTTTATCGCAGATACGCAGTATTTT.